The clone carrying this T cell receptor beta chain was counted between two and nine times. What was amplified from RNA transcripts were TCR beta CDR3 regions. The HTBI set primed first-round TCR CDR3 RT-PCR. Each CDR3 protein gets one entry after TCRdb re-called the multiplex PCR reads with MiXCR. The table includes a few hundred thousand distinct CDR3 sequences, 15% detected once. The data originate from a study of T cells in Graves' hyperthyroidism and ophthalmopathy. About the study: Before treatment of any kind, peripheral blood was taken at initial diagnosis.

The PBMCs were taken from around 10 ml of fresh peripheral blood. The TCR was taken from a woman younger than 45 with Graves' hyperthyroidism. Sequencing used blood.

The DNA of the CDR3 is TGCAGTGCTAACAGGGCCTCCAATCAGCCCCAGCATTTT. This sequence encodes CSANRASNQPQHF. The chain is built from TRBV20-1 and TRBJ1-5, with D perhaps TRBD1 (6 bases). V lost 4 bases, J lost 3 bases, and 10 bases lay in between. The CDR3 spans 13 residues. Germline V gives CDR1 DFQATT, CDR2 SNEGSKA (reference sequence).